This T cell receptor (beta chain) comes out of a study of regulatory T cells in long-lasting Graves disease listed by TCRdb under 2021. About the investigation overall: Newly diagnosed Graves' disease patients had taken antithyroid drugs for less than 3 months. A total of around 35 samples underwent TCR sequencing, from about 13 patients with persistent Graves' disease and approximately 20 patients with newly diagnosed Graves' disease. The study was registered as a clinical trial and conducted in China. Peripheral blood TCR sequencing and RNA sequencing compared persistent Graves' disease patients with newly diagnosed Graves' disease patients. The full study reports these points: The authors noted that the small sample size was a limitation that may lower accuracy. Compared with newly diagnosed patients, persistent Graves' disease patients had lower TCR Shannon entropy and fewer highly expanded clones, which suggests clonal expansion. Sequencing and analysis were limited to the TCR beta chain. Peripheral blood alone was examined, since thyroid tissue, which constituted the primary lesion, could not be accessed. Persistent disease showed preferential use of TRBV28, TRBJ1-2 and TRBJ2-5, whereas newly diagnosed disease favored TRBV20-1 and TRBJ2-1. More public clonotypes were shared among persistent patients (fewer than 3,000) than among newly diagnosed patients (roughly 1,000).

The CDR3 covers 16 residues, taking in both the cysteine and the phenylalanine. The read is trimmed to its CDR3 DNA, 48 bases read in frame from base 1. As encoded in the germline V gene (reference sequence), CDR1 is GTSNPN while CDR2 is SVGIG. The germline ends are 18 bases apart after V is trimmed by 4 bases and J by 0 bases. Preparation of the library involved multiplex PCR. Sequencing was carried out with an Illumina HiSeq 4000. TCR beta libraries were built with iRepertoire HTBI primers and Arm-PCR amplification of CDR3 regions. Before sequencing, the PCR products underwent gel purification. Per the source publication's procedure: A total of fewer than 80 TRBV and 14 TRBJ segments were identified across samples and were used for gene usage analysis of CDR3 amino acid clonotypes. COPE and FqMerger were used to merge filtered high-quality paired reads into contigs. BLAST was used to align contigs to the IMGT TRBV, TRBD and TRBJ reference genes, and CDR3 was defined following IMGT. Clonotypes above 0.1% frequency were classified as highly expanded clones. Shannon entropy was used to measure repertoire diversity, and the Gini coefficient was used to measure V-J evenness. Public clonotypes were defined as clonotypes shared by more than one individual. TCRdb passed the public sequencing reads through fastp at Q25 and MiXCR, retaining productive beta sequences. Each CDR3 protein gets just one entry, which takes the most common genes and DNA from the rows behind it. TCRdb, rather than the study authors, made the V and J calls. The sample table holds 400,000 to 650,000 distinct CDR3 sequences, of which roughly 15% were seen once. The top ten clonotypes cover approximately 25% of the sample.

The time point label on this specimen signifies: newly diagnosed GD, antithyroid drugs for less than 3 months. For both TCR sequencing and RNA sequencing, RNA was extracted from PBMCs in TRIzol. The diagnosis of Graves' disease was made according to American Thyroid Association guidelines. The patients came from an endocrinology department in Xi'an, China. Each patient gave approximately 9.7 milliliters of peripheral blood, collected in an EDTA anticoagulant tube. PBMCs were isolated by Ficoll Paque Plus density gradient separation without further T cell sorting. An Agilent 2100 Bioanalyzer and agarose gel were used to assess RNA quality, and a NanoDrop 2000 was used to measure RNA concentration. On this clonotype: It has no known antigen specificity. Per-base qualities were not stored, and no clone one base away is much larger.

The data also belong to a second study, concerning T cells in Graves' hyperthyroidism and ophthalmopathy. The second study reports: A patient counted as having stable Graves' hyperthyroidism if no progression to ophthalmopathy occurred over 18 months of follow-up. The hyperthyroidism patients were between 18 and 65 years old and newly diagnosed, with a disease duration of less than 2 months. Patients with uncontrolled infections, other autoimmune diseases, pregnancy or lactation were excluded. Diagnoses were established on the basis of clinical symptoms, serum thyroxine and TRAb, thyroid ultrasound, and orbital computed tomography. The first round of RT-PCR for the TCR CDR3 was performed with the HTBI primer set and the Qiagen OneStep RT-PCR kit. Blood samples also contained most of the expanded thyroid clonotypes (frequency above 0.001), which suggests that blood repertoires may reflect thyroid immune responses. Ophthalmopathy was separated from stable hyperthyroidism by a 13 V-J signature model, with around 88% sensitivity and 81% to 82% specificity obtained in cross-validation and 80%/75% obtained in testing. In validation, the model predicted progression to ophthalmopathy with about 71% sensitivity and 72% to 85% specificity, a median of approximately 6.5 months before onset. A discovery cohort of about 95 patients, about 40 with Graves' ophthalmopathy and approximately 60 with stable Graves' hyperthyroidism, was used to find distinguishing TCR V-J signatures. An independent validation cohort of about 19 hyperthyroidism patients and approximately 17 patients who later progressed to ophthalmopathy tested prospective prediction of ophthalmopathy. The 100 discovery patients were randomly divided into training and test sets at a 7:3 ratio. The study also compared thyroid tissue and blood T-cell repertoires from five or six Graves' hyperthyroidism patients. After blood sampling, hyperthyroidism patients were treated with methimazole at a starting dose of 30 mg daily, and ophthalmopathy patients were treated with high-dose intravenous methylprednisolone. Libraries were constructed in a second round of multiplex PCR, after which size selection and purification were performed. Libraries were sequenced paired-end with 100 bp reads on an Illumina HiSeq2000. SOAPnuke was used to process the raw data, throwing out any read that contained adapters or uncalled bases, had a mean Phred below 15, or lacked an exact constant-primer or identifier match. High-quality paired reads were merged with COPE v1.2.5, and unique nucleotide sequences were defined as clonotypes. MiTCR v1.1 was used to align the clonotypes against IMGT TRBV, TRBD and TRBJ reference segments. The analysis was restricted to V-J combinations with a frequency above 0.0001, which together covered 99.2% of the repertoires. A TCS score was defined as the ratio of F50 (clonal expansion) to E x V (chaos), with BLOSUM62-based TCRdist applied between CDR3 peptides within each V-J. Welch's t-statistics and random forest reduced around 550 V-J features to roughly 13, which were used in a naive Bayes classifier (R e1071). Sample size was not statistically predetermined, and blinding of investigators to group allocation was not performed. TCR Vbeta CDR3 sequencing of 130 to 150 peripheral blood samples (over 40 ophthalmopathy, 75 hyperthyroidism and about 17 progressor patients) is reported in the paper.

The sequences come from peripheral blood mononuclear cells (PBMCs), collected at new diagnosis, from a patient treated with antithyroid drugs. The sequence derives from a middle-aged woman with Graves disease. Donor details come from another sample of the same person, matched by shared clones. The rearrangement combines TRBV30 with TRBJ1-1; a confident D gene designation cannot be given. CDR3 reads: CAWKALQDFLNTEAFF. The DNA reads TGTGCCTGGAAAGCTCTGCAGGACTTTTTGAACACTGAAGCTTTCTTT. Extended through the reference TRBV30 and TRBJ1-1 proteins, this CDR3 yields the full variable domain: SQTIHQWPATLVQPVGSPLSLECTVEGTSNPNLYWYRQAAGRGLQLLFYSVGIGQISSEVPQNLSASRPQDRQFILSSKKLLLSDSGFYLCAWKALQDFLNTEAFFGQGTRLTVV.